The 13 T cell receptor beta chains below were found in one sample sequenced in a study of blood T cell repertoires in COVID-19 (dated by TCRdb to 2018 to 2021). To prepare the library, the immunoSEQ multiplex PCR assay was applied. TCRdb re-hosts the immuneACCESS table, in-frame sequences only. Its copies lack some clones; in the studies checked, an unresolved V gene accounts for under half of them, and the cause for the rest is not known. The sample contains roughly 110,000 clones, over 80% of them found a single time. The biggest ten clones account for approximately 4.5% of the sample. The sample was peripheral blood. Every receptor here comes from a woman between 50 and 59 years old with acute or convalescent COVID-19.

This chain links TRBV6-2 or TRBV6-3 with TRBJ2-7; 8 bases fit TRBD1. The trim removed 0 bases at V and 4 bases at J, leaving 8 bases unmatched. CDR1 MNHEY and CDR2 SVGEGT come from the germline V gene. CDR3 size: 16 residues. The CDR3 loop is CASSYSTRQGMYEQYF. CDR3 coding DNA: TGTGCCAGCAGTTACTCGACCCGACAGGGGATGTACGAGCAGTACTTC.

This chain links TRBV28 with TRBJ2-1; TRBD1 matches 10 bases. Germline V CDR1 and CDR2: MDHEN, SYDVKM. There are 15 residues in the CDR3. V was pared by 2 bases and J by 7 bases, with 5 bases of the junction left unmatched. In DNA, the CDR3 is TGTGCCAGCAGTTTACCGGGGACAGGGGTAAATGAGCAGTTCTTC. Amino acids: CASSLPGTGVNEQFF.

In DNA form, the CDR3 reads TGTGCCAGCAGCGCCGGGACAGGGGGGGGTCAGCCCCAGCATTTT. Its translation: CASSAGTGGGQPQHF. The rearrangement uses TRBV2 and TRBJ1-5, with 11 bases aligning to TRBD1. The CDR3 contains 15 residues. Per the germline V gene, CDR1 is SNHLY and CDR2 is FYNNEI. With 6 bases clipped from V and 6 bases from J, the junction kept 7 bases outside the gene matches.

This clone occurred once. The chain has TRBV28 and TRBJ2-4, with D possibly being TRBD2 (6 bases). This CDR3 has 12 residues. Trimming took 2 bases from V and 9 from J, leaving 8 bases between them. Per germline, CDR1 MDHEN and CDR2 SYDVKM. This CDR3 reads CASSLGEAIQYF. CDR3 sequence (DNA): TGTGCCAGCAGTTTAGGGGAGGCCATTCAGTACTTC.

For the CDR3, the DNA is TGTGCCAGCAGCGCAGTGGGGGGGCTGTGGGATGAGCAGTTCTTC. It yields the protein CASSAVGGLWDEQFF. The chain recombines TRBV7-2 with TRBJ2-1; D is perhaps TRBD2 (7 bases). CDR1 is SGHTA, CDR2 FQGNSA, per germline. The germline V and J ends were trimmed by 5 bases and 8 bases, with 19 bases remaining between them. The CDR3 extends over 15 amino acids.

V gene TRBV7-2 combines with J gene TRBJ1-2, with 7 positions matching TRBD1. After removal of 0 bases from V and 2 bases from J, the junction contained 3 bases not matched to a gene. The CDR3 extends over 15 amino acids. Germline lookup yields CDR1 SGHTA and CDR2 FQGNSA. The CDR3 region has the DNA TGTGCCAGCAGCTTAGCCCGACAGGGAAACTATGGCTACACCTTC. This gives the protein CASSLARQGNYGYTF.

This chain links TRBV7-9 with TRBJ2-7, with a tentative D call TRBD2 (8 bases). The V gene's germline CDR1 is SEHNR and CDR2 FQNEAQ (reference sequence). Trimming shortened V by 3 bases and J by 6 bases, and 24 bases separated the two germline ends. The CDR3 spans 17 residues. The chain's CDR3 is CASSFWTGGLATSEQYF. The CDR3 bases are TGTGCCAGCAGCTTCTGGACAGGCGGACTAGCCACCTCCGAGCAGTACTTC.

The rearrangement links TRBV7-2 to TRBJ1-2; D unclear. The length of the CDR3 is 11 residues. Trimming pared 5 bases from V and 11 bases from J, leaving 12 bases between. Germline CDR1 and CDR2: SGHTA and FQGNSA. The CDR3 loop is CASSAYPSYTF. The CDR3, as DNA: TGTGCCAGCAGCGCCTATCCTTCTTACACCTTC.

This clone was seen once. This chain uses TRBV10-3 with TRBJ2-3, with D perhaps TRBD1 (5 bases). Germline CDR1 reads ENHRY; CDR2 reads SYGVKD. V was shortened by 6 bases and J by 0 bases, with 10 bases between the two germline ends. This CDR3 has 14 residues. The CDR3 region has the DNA TGTGCCATCAGAAGACAGTCTAGCACAGATACGCAGTATTTT. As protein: CAIRRQSSTDTQYF.

CDR3 amino acids: CASSSDSGRVEDTQYF. DNA for the CDR3: TGTGCCAGCAGTTCCGACAGCGGGAGGGTGGAAGATACGCAGTATTTT. V gene TRBV28 combines with J gene TRBJ2-3; the match to TRBD2 covers 10 bases. The ends lost 4 bases at V and 5 bases at J; junction bases unmatched: 9. CDR3 size: 16 residues. In germline, CDR1 is MDHEN, CDR2 SYDVKM.

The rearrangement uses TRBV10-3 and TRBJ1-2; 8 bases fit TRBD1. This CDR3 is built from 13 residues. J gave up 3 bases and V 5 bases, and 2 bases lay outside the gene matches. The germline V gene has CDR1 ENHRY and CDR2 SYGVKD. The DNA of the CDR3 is TGTGCCATCAGTATGGACAGGGACTATGGCTACACCTTC. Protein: CAISMDRDYGYTF.

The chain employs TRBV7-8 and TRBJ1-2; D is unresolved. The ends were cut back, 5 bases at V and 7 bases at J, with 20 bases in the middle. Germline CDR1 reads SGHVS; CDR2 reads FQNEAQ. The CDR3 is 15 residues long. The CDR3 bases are TGTGCCAGCAGCCGAGGAACGGGAGAGCTTTCTGGCTACACCTTC. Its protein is CASSRGTGELSGYTF.

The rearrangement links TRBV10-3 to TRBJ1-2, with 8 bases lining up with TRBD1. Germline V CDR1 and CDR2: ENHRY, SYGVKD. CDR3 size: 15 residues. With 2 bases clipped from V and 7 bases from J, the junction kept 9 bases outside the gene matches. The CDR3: CAISEPARGLSGYTF. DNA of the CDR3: TGTGCCATCAGTGAGCCGGCCAGGGGGCTTTCTGGCTACACCTTC.